This passage covers 20 T cell receptor beta chains from one sample sequenced in a study of cytomegalovirus exposure and HLA in healthy donors. The PCR used 60 Vbeta and 13 Jbeta primers. Sequencing was performed with immunoSEQ multiplex PCR; in TCRdb, only in-frame clones are kept and a portion is missing. The profile covers approximately 170,000 clones, with about four fifths appearing a single time and about 5% taken by the ten largest. Sequencing was performed on PBMCs. All receptors come from a man aged 25-45 years in good health and CMV-seropositive.

The table lists this clone with many counts. The gene calls are TRBV6-4 and TRBJ1-1; tentatively, D is TRBD1 (6 bases). The CDR3 has 13 amino acids. Germline assignment: CDR1 MRHNA and CDR2 SNTAGT. The germline V and J ends were trimmed by 5 bases and 4 bases, with 11 bases remaining between them. The CDR3 DNA reads as TGTGCCAGCAGTACAGGGATGGGCACTGAAGCTTTCTTT. As protein: CASSTGMGTEAFF.

J is TRBJ1-6 and V is TRBV6-5; D uncertain. Germline values: CDR1 MNHEY, CDR2 SVGAGI. This CDR3 is 14 amino acids long. V gave up 5 bases and J gave up 5 bases, with 10 bases separating them. The CDR3 DNA is TGTGCCAGCAGTGAAAGTAGTCATAATTCACCCCTCCACTTT. Protein: CASSESSHNSPLHF.

In its sample, this clone was seen once. At one of its ends the junction is not consistent with the germline gene, which may arise from a read error. This chain uses TRBV7-9 with TRBJ2-7; TRBD1 is a possible D gene (6 bases). The CDR3 is 14 residues long. Germline values: CDR1 SEHNR, CDR2 FQNEAQ (reference sequence). The DNA for the CDR3 is TGTTCCAGCAGCTTATCGGTGGGGGCGAACGAGCAGTACTTC. It yields the protein CSSSLSVGANEQYF.

The rearrangement joins TRBV5-8 to TRBJ1-6; 8 nucleotides match TRBD1. The CDR3 loop spans 15 amino acids. Trimming removed 9 bases from V and 4 bases from J; junction bases left unmatched: 9. CDR1 and CDR2 from the germline V gene are SGHTS and YDEGEE. CDR3 bases: TGTGCCACCGACCTGGGGGACAGGTATAATTCACCCCTCCACTTT. Translated: CATDLGDRYNSPLHF.

The rearrangement links TRBV7-9 to TRBJ2-5; 10 bases line up with TRBD1. The DNA end is a closer match to TRBJ2-7, so the J assignment may be wrong. Per the germline V gene, CDR1 is SEHNR and CDR2 is FQNEAQ (reference sequence). This CDR3 comprises 15 residues. The chain's CDR3 is CASSSEDRGFYEQYF. CDR3 nucleotide sequence: TGTGCCAGCAGTTCAGAGGACAGGGGGTTCTACGAGCAGTACTTC.

The rearrangement joins TRBV7-4 to TRBJ1-4, with 8 bases that match TRBD1. V shed 5 bases and J 0 bases; nucleotides not matched to a gene: 11. The CDR3 has 18 amino acids. Germline CDR1 and CDR2: SGHVT and SQSDAQ. CDR3 bases: TGTGCCAGCAGCGCCCTACAGGGGGATTTCTCAACTAATGAAAAACTGTTTTTT. Protein sequence: CASSALQGDFSTNEKLFF. Full variable domain (outside the CDR3, taken from reference TRBV7-4 and TRBJ1-4): GAGVSQSPRYKVAKRGRDVALRCDSISGHVTLYWYRQTLGQGSEVLTYSQSDAQRDKSGRPSGRFSAERPERSVSTLKIQRTEQGDSAVYLCASSALQGDFSTNEKLFFGSGTQLSVL.

The chain employs TRBV5-1 and TRBJ2-1; possible D gene TRBD2, 6 bases. Trimming took 0 bases from V and 7 from J, leaving 11 bases between them. The CDR3 runs to 14 residues. From germline, CDR1 is SGHRS and CDR2 YFSETQ. The CDR3 here is CASSLAGRNNEQFF. The CDR3, as DNA: TGCGCCAGCAGCTTGGCGGGGAGGAATAATGAGCAGTTCTTC.

The chain recombines TRBV9 with TRBJ2-3; 9 positions match TRBD2. The CDR3 has 16 residues. Trimming cost V 4 bases and J 2 bases; bases outside gene matches: 8. In germline, CDR1 is SGDLS, CDR2 YYNGEE. CDR3 loop: CASSSLAGPPTDTQYF. The DNA for the CDR3 is TGTGCCAGCAGCTCACTAGCGGGCCCCCCCACAGATACGCAGTATTTT.

The gene calls are TRBV11-2 and TRBJ2-7; 7 nucleotides agree with TRBD1. The CDR3 consists of 14 residues. Trimming at V came to 5 bases and at J to 7 bases, leaving 11 bases not matched to a gene. Germline assignment: CDR1 SGHAT and CDR2 FQNNGV. CDR3 protein: CASSPRQGVSEQYF. The CDR3 DNA sequence: TGTGCCAGCAGCCCGCGACAGGGAGTCTCTGAGCAGTACTTC.

V usage is TRBV6-1 and J usage is TRBJ1-5; D may be TRBD1 (5 bases). The CDR3 sequence is 15 residues long. Germline lookup yields CDR1 MNHNS and CDR2 SASEGT. The ends were cut back, 7 bases at V and 2 bases at J, with 15 bases in the middle. The CDR3 reads CASTREGLGNQPQHF. CDR3 nucleotides: TGTGCCAGCACACGGGAGGGGCTTGGCAATCAGCCCCAGCATTTT.

The chain employs TRBV19 and TRBJ2-7; TRBD2 matches 16 bases. Germline CDR1 and CDR2: LNHDA and SQIVND (reference sequence). V gave up 2 bases and J gave up 0 bases; unmatched junction bases: 10. This CDR3 spans 20 amino acids. CDR3 residues: CASSISPGTSGRAFSYEQYF. CDR3 nucleotide sequence: TGTGCCAGTAGTATAAGTCCCGGGACTAGCGGGAGGGCCTTCTCCTACGAGCAGTACTTC. Full variable domain (rest looked up from reference TRBV19 and TRBJ2-7): DGGITQSPKYLFRKEGQNVTLSCEQNLNHDAMYWYRQDPGQGLRLIYYSQIVNDFQKGDIAEGYSVSREKKESFPLTVTSAQKNPTAFYLCASSISPGTSGRAFSYEQYFGPGTRLTVT.

The CDR3 spells CASSLQTGQETQYF. The DNA for the CDR3 is TGTGCCAGCAGCTTACAGACAGGGCAAGAGACCCAGTACTTC. The chain combines TRBV11-1 with TRBJ2-5, with 7 positions matching TRBD1. J was trimmed by 2 bases and V by 2 bases; bases with no gene match: 2. This CDR3 comprises 14 residues. The germline gives CDR1 SGHAT, CDR2 FQDESV (reference sequence).

The chain combines TRBV18 with TRBJ1-1; 11 bases align to TRBD1. Germline V gene sequence: CDR1 KGHSH, CDR2 LQKENI. The ends lost 4 bases at V and 7 bases at J; junction bases unmatched: 11. CDR3 length: 16 amino acids. CDR3 region: CASSLAPGQGGNEAFF. The CDR3 DNA sequence: TGTGCCAGCTCACTTGCTCCGGGACAGGGGGGGAATGAAGCTTTCTTT.

V gene TRBV30 combines with J gene TRBJ1-5, with D unclear. The V and J ends lost 2 bases and 5 bases respectively, with 13 bases between them. Germline lookup yields CDR1 GTSNPN and CDR2 SVGIG (reference sequence). The CDR3 is 14 residues long. The CDR3 nucleotides read TGTGCCTGGAGTAGAGGGATTCGGGATCAGCCCCAGCATTTT. Its protein is CAWSRGIRDQPQHF.

This chain joins TRBV6-5 and TRBJ2-1; a possible D gene is TRBD2 (6 bases). Germline assignment: CDR1 MNHEY and CDR2 SVGAGI. V was trimmed by 11 bases and J by 6 bases, leaving 14 bases between them. The CDR3 length is 12 residues. The CDR3 bases are TGTGCCTCCTCGGGGACTGGCAATGAGCAGTTCTTC. The encoded protein is CASSGTGNEQFF.

The chain uses TRBV10-3 and TRBJ2-1; D is possibly TRBD1 (5 bases). The ends were cut back, 11 bases at V and 7 bases at J, with 12 bases in the middle. CDR3 length equals 11 residues. CDR1 is ENHRY and CDR2 is SYGVKD in the germline V gene. The CDR3 is CASTGGNEQFF. In DNA form, the CDR3 reads TGTGCCTCTACAGGTGGAAATGAGCAGTTCTTC.

V usage is TRBV10-3 and J usage is TRBJ2-3, with 8 nucleotides matching TRBD2. The CDR3 runs to 16 residues. The V and J ends lost 4 bases and 1 base, in that order; junction bases with no gene match: 7. The germline V gene encodes CDR1 ENHRY and CDR2 SYGVKD. The CDR3 DNA follows: TGTGCCATCAGTGTGGGTGCGGGGGGCCGCACAGATACGCAGTATTTT. Its protein product is CAISVGAGGRTDTQYF.

V is TRBV30 and J is TRBJ2-7, with TRBD1 matching over 9 bases. In germline, CDR1 is GTSNPN, CDR2 SVGIG (reference sequence). The CDR3 is 13 amino acids. Trimming at V came to 8 bases and at J to 2 bases, leaving 7 bases not matched to a gene. The CDR3 region is CAGATGGPYEQYF. The CDR3 bases are TGTGCCGGGGCGACAGGGGGACCCTACGAGCAGTACTTC.

This chain connects TRBV7-3 to TRBJ2-1; 11 nucleotides match TRBD2. Trimming cost V 2 bases and J 5 bases; bases outside gene matches: 5. This CDR3 has 16 residues. CDR1 is SGHTA, CDR2 FQGTGA, per germline. This CDR3 is CASSLGSGRVNNEQFF. Written as DNA, the CDR3 is TGTGCCAGCAGCTTAGGTAGCGGGAGGGTAAACAATGAGCAGTTCTTC.

This clone has a handful of counts. This chain uses TRBV7-9 with TRBJ2-5; the match to TRBD1 covers 8 bases. Trimming took 0 bases from V and 1 from J; bases not matched to a gene: 4. From germline, CDR1 is SEHNR and CDR2 FQNEAQ (reference sequence). The CDR3 spans 16 residues. The CDR3 region is CASSLAGQGAQETQYF. The CDR3 nucleotides read TGTGCCAGCAGCTTAGCGGGGCAGGGGGCCCAAGAGACCCAGTACTTC.